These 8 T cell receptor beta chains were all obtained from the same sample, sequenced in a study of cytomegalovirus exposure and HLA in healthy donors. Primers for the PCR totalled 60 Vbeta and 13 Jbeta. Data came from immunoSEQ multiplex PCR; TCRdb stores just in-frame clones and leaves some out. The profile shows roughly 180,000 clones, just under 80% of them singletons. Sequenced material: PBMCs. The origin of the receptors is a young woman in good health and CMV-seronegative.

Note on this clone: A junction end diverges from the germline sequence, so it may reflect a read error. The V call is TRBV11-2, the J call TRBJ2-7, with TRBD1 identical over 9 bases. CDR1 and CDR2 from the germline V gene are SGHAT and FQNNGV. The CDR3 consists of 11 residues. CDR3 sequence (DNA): TGTGCCAGCAGCTCCCGGGACAGGGAATCCTTC. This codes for CASSSRDRESF.

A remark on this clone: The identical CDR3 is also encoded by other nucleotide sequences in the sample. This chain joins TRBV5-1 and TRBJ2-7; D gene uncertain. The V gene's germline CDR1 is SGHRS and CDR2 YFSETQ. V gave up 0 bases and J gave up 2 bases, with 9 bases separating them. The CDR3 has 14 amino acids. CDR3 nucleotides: TGCGCCAGCAGCTTGGGGCCGCCAACCTACGAGCAGTACTTC. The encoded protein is CASSLGPPTYEQYF.

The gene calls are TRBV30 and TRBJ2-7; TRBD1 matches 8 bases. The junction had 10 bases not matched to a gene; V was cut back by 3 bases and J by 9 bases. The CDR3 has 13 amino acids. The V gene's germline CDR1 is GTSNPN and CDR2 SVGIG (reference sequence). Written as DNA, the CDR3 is TGTGCCTGGAGGGAACAGGGGGTAGTGAGGCAGTACTTC. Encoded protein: CAWREQGVVRQYF.

CDR3 protein: CASRQGQVSSYEQYF. The CDR3 nucleotides are TGTGCCAGCAGGCAAGGACAGGTGAGCTCCTACGAGCAGTACTTC. V gene TRBV5-6 combines with J gene TRBJ2-7, with TRBD1 identical over 7 bases. Germline values: CDR1 SGHDT, CDR2 YYEEEE. V dropped 5 bases and J dropped 0; count of bases not matched to a gene: 8. The CDR3 runs 15 residues. The variable domain in full, completed from reference TRBV5-6 and TRBJ2-7, reads DAGVTQSPTHLIKTRGQQVTLRCSPKSGHDTVSWYQQALGQGPQFIFQYYEEEERQRGNFPDRFSGHQFPNYSSELNVNALLLGDSALYLCASRQGQVSSYEQYFGPGTRLTVT.

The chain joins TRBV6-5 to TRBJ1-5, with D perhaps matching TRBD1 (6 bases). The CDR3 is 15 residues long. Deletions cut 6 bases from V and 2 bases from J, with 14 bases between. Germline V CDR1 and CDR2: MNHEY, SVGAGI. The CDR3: CASRLQGKGNQPQHF. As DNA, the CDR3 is TGTGCCAGCAGACTACAGGGCAAGGGCAATCAGCCCCAGCATTTT.

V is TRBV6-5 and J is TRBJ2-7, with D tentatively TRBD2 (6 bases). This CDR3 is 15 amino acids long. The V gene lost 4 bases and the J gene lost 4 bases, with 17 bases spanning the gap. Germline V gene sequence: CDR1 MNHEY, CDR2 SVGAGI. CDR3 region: CASSWRADLYYEQYF. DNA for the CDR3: TGTGCCAGCAGTTGGAGGGCGGACTTATATTACGAGCAGTACTTC.

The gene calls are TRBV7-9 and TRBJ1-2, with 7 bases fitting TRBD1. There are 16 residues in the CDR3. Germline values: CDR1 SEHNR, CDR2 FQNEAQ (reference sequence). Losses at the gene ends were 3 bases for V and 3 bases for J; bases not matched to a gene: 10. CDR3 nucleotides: TGTGCCAGCAGCTTGGGACAGTCCGGAGGAGACTATGGCTACACCTTC. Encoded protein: CASSLGQSGGDYGYTF.

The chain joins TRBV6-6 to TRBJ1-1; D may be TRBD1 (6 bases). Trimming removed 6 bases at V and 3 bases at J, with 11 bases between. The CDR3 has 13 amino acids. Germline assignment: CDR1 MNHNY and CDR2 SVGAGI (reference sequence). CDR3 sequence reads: CASRDTGYTEAFF. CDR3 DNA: TGTGCCAGCAGGGATACAGGGTACACTGAAGCTTTCTTT.